What follows are 23 T cell receptor beta chains derived from one specimen sequenced in a study of T cells in localized non-small cell lung cancer (dated by TCRdb to 2020 to 2022). Libraries were constructed by the immunoSEQ multiplex PCR assay. TCRdb retrieved this table from immuneACCESS and kept in-frame rearrangements only. Not all clones are present; in checked studies, unresolved V genes account for under half, and no reason is known for the remainder. The sample data list fewer than 25,000 clones, and 85% to 90% of these were observed just once. 10% to 15% of the sample belongs to the ten largest clones. The source was peripheral blood, collected before any cancer treatment. The receptors stem from a male donor older than 55 with stage I lung adenocarcinoma.

This chain links TRBV19 with TRBJ2-1; 12 bases line up with TRBD2. The germline gives CDR1 LNHDA, CDR2 SQIVND (reference sequence). This CDR3 has 18 residues. The junction had 4 bases not matched to a gene; V was cut back by 1 base and J by 0 bases. The CDR3 DNA reads TGTGCCAGTAGTATAGGTGGACTAGCGGGAAGCTCCTACAATGAGCAGTTCTTC. This codes for CASSIGGLAGSSYNEQFF.

The genes are TRBV2 and TRBJ1-2, with a possible D match to TRBD1 (6 bases). Trimming pared 6 bases from V and 1 base from J, leaving 12 bases between. This CDR3 region has 14 residues. CDR1 and CDR2 (germline): SNHLY, FYNNEI. The CDR3 region is CASRRQEINYGYTF. CDR3 sequence (DNA): TGTGCCAGCAGACGACAGGAGATTAACTATGGCTACACCTTC.

V and J are TRBV6-5 and TRBJ2-7; 7 nucleotides align to TRBD2. The J segment lost 2 bases and the V segment lost 2 bases, leaving 3 bases of the junction unmatched. CDR3 size: 14 residues. Germline CDR1 is MNHEY and CDR2 is SVGAGI. This CDR3 reads CASSYNAGAYEQYF. The CDR3 bases are TGTGCCAGCAGTTACAACGCGGGGGCCTACGAGCAGTACTTC.

The rearrangement links TRBV6-4 to TRBJ1-2, with TRBD1 identical over 10 bases. The J segment lost 6 bases and the V segment lost 5 bases, leaving 3 bases of the junction unmatched. The CDR3 sequence is 13 residues long. CDR1 and CDR2 (germline): MRHNA, SNTAGT. Here the CDR3 DNA reads TGTGCCAGCAGTCGGGACAGGGGAGATGGCTACACCTTC. Amino acid sequence: CASSRDRGDGYTF.

The genes are TRBV2 and TRBJ2-5; D unresolved. Germline CDR1 SNHLY, CDR2 FYNNEI. CDR3 size: 12 residues. V lost 2 bases and J lost 2, with 3 bases in between. The CDR3 coding sequence is TGTGCCAGCAGTGAAACGCAAGAGACCCAGTACTTC. Protein sequence: CASSETQETQYF.

The J gene is TRBJ1-5, the V gene TRBV28; 7 bases align to TRBD1. The CDR3 covers 15 residues. With 7 bases clipped from V and 2 bases from J, the junction kept 8 bases outside the gene matches. Germline values: CDR1 MDHEN, CDR2 SYDVKM. This CDR3 reads CASTLPDRGNQPQHF. In nucleotides, the CDR3 is TGTGCCAGCACCCTGCCCGACAGGGGCAATCAGCCCCAGCATTTT.

V and J are TRBV5-1 and TRBJ1-2; D unresolved. Looked up from germline, CDR1 is SGHRS and CDR2 is YFSETQ. The CDR3 contains 12 residues. Trimming removed 3 bases at V and 7 bases at J, with 10 bases between. CDR3 nucleotide sequence: TGCGCCAGCAGCTCCCAGGCCGCTGGCTACACCTTC. As protein: CASSSQAAGYTF.

CDR3 sequence (DNA): TGCGCCAGCAGCCAAGTGAGGGGGGGGACTAGCGGGAGTCCTTGGGAGACCCAGTACTTC. This sequence encodes CASSQVRGGTSGSPWETQYF. The V call is TRBV4-1, the J call TRBJ2-5, with 14 bases fitting TRBD2. The CDR3 is 20 amino acids. Germline V lookup: CDR1 MGHRA, CDR2 YSYEKL. Unmatched junction bases numbered 15, after V lost 1 base and J lost 5 bases.

The chain has TRBV18 and TRBJ2-1, with TRBD2 matching over 10 bases. This CDR3 has 14 amino acids. Germline CDR1 KGHSH, CDR2 LQKENI. V lost 3 bases and J lost 6; bases outside the gene matches: 2. Here the CDR3 DNA reads TGTGCCAGCTCACCGGCTAGCGGGAGCAATGAGCAGTTCTTC. Protein sequence: CASSPASGSNEQFF. The complete variable domain, with remaining parts taken from reference TRBV18 and TRBJ2-1, reads NAGVMQNPRHLVRRRGQEARLRCSPMKGHSHVYWYRQLPEEGLKFMVYLQKENIIDESGMPKERFSAEFPKEGPSILRIQQVVRGDSAAYFCASSPASGSNEQFFGPGTRLTVL.

This clone was recorded a few times. The chain uses TRBV9 and TRBJ1-5; D is ambiguous. This CDR3 region has 13 residues. CDR1 SGDLS and CDR2 YYNGEE come from the germline V gene. V lost 2 bases and J 4 bases, leaving 7 bases between the germline ends. CDR3 sequence: CASSVSQNQPQHF. The CDR3 DNA follows: TGTGCCAGCAGCGTTAGTCAGAATCAGCCCCAGCATTTT.

The gene calls are TRBV19 and TRBJ1-1, with 7 bases identical to TRBD1. Germline V gene data show CDR1 as LNHDA and CDR2 as SQIVND (reference sequence). J was trimmed by 1 base and V by 4 bases; bases with no gene match: 3. CDR3 length: 14 amino acids. The CDR3 protein is CASSTGQRNTEAFF. Here the CDR3 DNA reads TGTGCCAGTAGTACGGGACAGCGGAACACTGAAGCTTTCTTT. The variable domain in full, with the rest retrieved from reference TRBV19 and TRBJ1-1, is DGGITQSPKYLFRKEGQNVTLSCEQNLNHDAMYWYRQDPGQGLRLIYYSQIVNDFQKGDIAEGYSVSREKKESFPLTVTSAQKNPTAFYLCASSTGQRNTEAFFGQGTRLTVV.

This sequence joins TRBV9 and TRBJ1-1; D perhaps matches TRBD1 (6 bases). V was cut by 4 bases and J by 1 base, with 14 bases left in between. The CDR3 extends over 15 amino acids. CDR1 SGDLS and CDR2 YYNGEE come from the germline V gene. The CDR3 reads CASSTGQFPNTEAFF. In DNA, the CDR3 is TGTGCCAGCAGCACCGGACAGTTTCCGAACACTGAAGCTTTCTTT.

This rearrangement joins TRBV18 to TRBJ2-1, with 13 bases lining up with TRBD2. Germline CDR1 is KGHSH and CDR2 is LQKENI. The CDR3 is made up of 16 amino acids. The V gene end was trimmed by 3 bases and the J gene end by 8 bases; junction bases not matched to a gene: 7. The CDR3 DNA reads TGTGCCAGCTCACCTCGAGGGACTAGCGGGAACGATGAGCAGTTCTTC. Its protein is CASSPRGTSGNDEQFF.

The gene calls are TRBV7-2 and TRBJ1-1, with D uncertain. Germline-derived CDR1 and CDR2 are SGHTA and FQGNSA. There are 13 residues in the CDR3. Deletions cut 1 base from V and 1 base from J, with 4 bases between. CDR3 region: CASSLGRNTEAFF. Written as DNA, the CDR3 is TGTGCCAGCAGCTTAGGACGGAACACTGAAGCTTTCTTT.

The rearrangement links TRBV6-1 to TRBJ2-5, with D possibly being TRBD1 or TRBD2 (5 bases each). Germline CDR1 and CDR2: MNHNS and SASEGT. V lost 3 bases, J lost 5 bases, and 13 bases lay in between. This CDR3 has 14 amino acids. For the CDR3, the DNA is TGTGCCAGCAGTGACGGGGCCCCTGGGGAGACCCAGTACTTC. This translates into CASSDGAPGETQYF.

The V and J genes are TRBV7-2 and TRBJ2-5, with a weak D call TRBD1 (5 bases). The V end lost 5 bases, the J end lost 5 bases, and 15 bases lay between the germline ends. The CDR3 spans 14 residues. CDR1 and CDR2 (germline): SGHTA, FQGNSA. DNA of the CDR3: TGTGCCAGCAGCCCCGTAGCAGGGCGGGAGACCCAGTACTTC. This encodes CASSPVAGRETQYF. The whole variable domain, filled in from reference TRBV7-2 and TRBJ2-5, reads GAGVSQSPSNKVTEKGKDVELRCDPISGHTALYWYRQSLGQGLEFLIYFQGNSAPDKSGLPSDRFSAERTGGSVSTLTIQRTQQEDSAVYLCASSPVAGRETQYFGPGTRLLVL.

J is TRBJ2-5 and V is TRBV2; 7 bases map to TRBD1. Germline V lookup: CDR1 SNHLY, CDR2 FYNNEI. V was pared by 10 bases and J by 2 bases, with 7 bases of the junction left unmatched. CDR3 length: 13 residues. The CDR3 reads CATDRDRQETQYF. For the CDR3, the DNA is TGTGCCACGGACCGGGACAGACAAGAGACCCAGTACTTC.

This clone showed up just once. The J gene is TRBJ1-5, the V gene TRBV6-1; D gene ambiguous. The V end lost 2 bases, the J end lost 6 bases, and 14 bases lay between the germline ends. Germline V gene data show CDR1 as MNHNS and CDR2 as SASEGT. The CDR3 is 15 amino acids. CDR3 sequence (DNA): TGTGCCAGCAGTGAAAACGGGCTCTTAGGTCAGCCCCAGCATTTT. Protein product: CASSENGLLGQPQHF.

This rearrangement joins TRBV29-1 to TRBJ2-5; 9 bases map to TRBD1. Per the germline V gene, CDR1 is SQVTM and CDR2 is ANQGSEA. This CDR3 region has 15 residues. V lost 4 bases and J lost 2; bases outside the gene matches: 8. Here the CDR3 reads CSVGGRGQGQETQYF. The CDR3 DNA reads as TGCAGCGTTGGGGGGCGAGGACAGGGGCAAGAGACCCAGTACTTC.

V is TRBV2 and J is TRBJ2-7; D gene unclear. CDR1 is SNHLY and CDR2 is FYNNEI in the germline V gene. This CDR3 is 13 amino acids long. V was pared by 8 bases and J by 0 bases, with 11 bases between. As DNA, the CDR3 is TGTGCCAGCTATTACAGTCCCTCCTACGAGCAGTACTTC. As protein: CASYYSPSYEQYF.

The count of this clone is one. The chain uses TRBV6-5 and TRBJ2-1; a weak D match, TRBD2 (6 bases). This CDR3 region has 16 residues. Germline assignment: CDR1 MNHEY and CDR2 SVGAGI. Deletions cut 3 bases from V and 7 bases from J, with 19 bases between. This CDR3 reads CASSYIAEMVGNEQFF. The CDR3 DNA sequence: TGTGCCAGCAGTTATATAGCGGAGATGGTGGGAAATGAGCAGTTCTTC.

V is TRBV7-2 and J is TRBJ2-7; D may correspond to TRBD1 or TRBD2 (5 bases each). V dropped 1 base and J dropped 3 bases, with 10 bases sitting between them. The CDR3 sequence is 14 residues long. Germline values: CDR1 SGHTA, CDR2 FQGNSA. CDR3: CASSLGGADYEQYF. The CDR3 DNA sequence: TGTGCCAGCAGCTTAGGAGGGGCCGACTACGAGCAGTACTTC. The full variable domain, in which reference TRBV7-2 and TRBJ2-7 provide the parts outside the CDR3, is GAGVSQSPSNKVTEKGKDVELRCDPISGHTALYWYRQSLGQGLEFLIYFQGNSAPDKSGLPSDRFSAERTGGSVSTLTIQRTQQEDSAVYLCASSLGGADYEQYFGPGTRLTVT.

The chain joins TRBV25-1 to TRBJ2-7; D possibly corresponds to TRBD1 (5 bases). This CDR3 contains 12 residues. The ends were cut back, 3 bases at V and 4 bases at J, with 7 bases in the middle. Germline values: CDR1 MGHDK, CDR2 SYGVNS. The CDR3 DNA follows: TGTGCCAGCAGTGATTCAGGGTACGAGCAGTACTTC. This encodes CASSDSGYEQYF.